This TCR beta chain was obtained from a study of human T cells and chemical hapten exposure. On the study more broadly: Per-sample TCR yields varied mainly from small pooled library volume differences. Study conclusions and caveats: Sensitization with DPC brought no change to TCRs above 1 in 1000 in frequency.

Individual cDNA molecules in this library carried unique molecular identifiers. TCRdb reprocessed the RACE reads with MiXCR, giving one entry per CDR3 protein. The sample includes 130,000 or so distinct CDR3 sequences, roughly 9.5% of them seen just once. Time point defined: healthy volunteer bleed at 2 weeks. Extraction of total RNA was performed on unfractionated whole blood. This CDR3 is built from 13 residues. The V gene lost 5 bases and the J gene lost 6 bases, with 12 bases spanning the gap. This clonotype has a handful of counts. The antigen is undetermined. The clonotype was recovered from a male donor in good health. Some clones in this sample may be carry-over from other donors' samples. The chain has TRBV12-3 or TRBV12-4 and TRBJ2-3; no reliable D call. The specimen sequenced was whole blood. The CDR3, as DNA: TGTGCCAGCAGTGAATTAGGCAGGGATACGCAGTATTTT. Translation gives CASSELGRDTQYF.